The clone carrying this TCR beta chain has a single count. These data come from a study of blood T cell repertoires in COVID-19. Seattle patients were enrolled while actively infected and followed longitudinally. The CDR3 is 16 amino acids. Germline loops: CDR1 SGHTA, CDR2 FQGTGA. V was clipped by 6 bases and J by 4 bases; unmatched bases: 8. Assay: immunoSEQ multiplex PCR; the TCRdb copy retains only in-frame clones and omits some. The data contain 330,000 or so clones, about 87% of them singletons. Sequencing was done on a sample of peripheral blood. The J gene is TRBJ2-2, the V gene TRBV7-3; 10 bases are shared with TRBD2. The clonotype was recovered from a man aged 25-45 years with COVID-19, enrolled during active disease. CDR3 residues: CASSLAGDSGTGELFF. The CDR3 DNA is TGTGCCAGCAGTCTAGCGGGAGATAGTGGCACCGGGGAGCTGTTTTTT.